This TCR beta chain was sequenced in a study of lymphopenia after photon versus proton radiotherapy. Study-wide findings and caveats: Only patients who died were analyzed for survival; proton advantage is unproven. After the lymphocyte nadir, photon-treated repertoires showed oligoclonal expansion, especially of CD8+ Temra cells.

Sequenced by immunoSEQ multiplex PCR; TCRdb stores in-frame clones only, minus some. Of approximately 23,000 clones listed, about 89% are singletons. Trimming removed 1 base at V and 0 bases at J, with 4 bases between. The germline gives CDR1 SEHNR, CDR2 FQNEAQ (reference sequence). This CDR3 comprises 14 residues. Worth noting for this clone: Its target is unknown.

The source of this sequence is a man at least 80 years old with esophageal cancer. This chain connects TRBV7-9 to TRBJ2-4; D remains ambiguous. This specimen consisted of peripheral blood, obtained from a patient treated with proton-based radiotherapy. The CDR3 loop reads CASSLVIAKNIQYF. CDR3 nucleotide sequence: TGTGCCAGCAGCTTAGTTATAGCCAAAAACATTCAGTACTTC.